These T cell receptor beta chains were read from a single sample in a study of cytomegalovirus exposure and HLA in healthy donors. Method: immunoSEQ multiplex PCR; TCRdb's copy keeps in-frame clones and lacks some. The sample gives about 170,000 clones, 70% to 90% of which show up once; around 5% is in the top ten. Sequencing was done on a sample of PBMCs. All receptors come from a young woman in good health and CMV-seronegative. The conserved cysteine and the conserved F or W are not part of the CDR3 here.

cdr3_aa: ASSLDPLNTEAF; j_call: TRBJ1-1; v_call: TRBV5-4
cdr3_aa: ASSLAGATFQF; j_call: TRBJ2-1; v_call: TRBV7-6
cdr3_aa: ASLDRAKNQPQH; j_call: TRBJ1-5; v_call: TRBV6-1
cdr3_aa: ASGNEQY; j_call: TRBJ2-7; v_call: TRBV10-2
cdr3_aa: ASSELTGVTDTQY; j_call: TRBJ2-3; v_call: TRBV6-1
cdr3_aa: ASSQDRGSGAKNIQY; j_call: TRBJ2-4; v_call: TRBV4-3
cdr3_aa: ASSLWGQGPPRLNTEAF; j_call: TRBJ1-1; v_call: TRBV27
cdr3_aa: ASSSGGFRSNQPQH; j_call: TRBJ1-5; v_call: TRBV18
cdr3_aa: ASSFRNQAFKNIQY; j_call: TRBJ2-4; v_call: TRBV28
cdr3_aa: ASSAHPGVGQETQY; j_call: TRBJ2-5; v_call: TRBV9
cdr3_aa: ASSSRTGPYNEQF; j_call: TRBJ2-1; v_call: TRBV7-8
cdr3_aa: ASSMTGALF; j_call: TRBJ2-2; v_call: TRBV5-5
cdr3_aa: ASSRKWGAGETQY; j_call: TRBJ2-5; v_call: TRBV11-2
cdr3_aa: SASHGQGAF; j_call: TRBJ1-1; v_call: TRBV20-1
cdr3_aa: ASSLGSGTGYLPDTQY; j_call: TRBJ2-3; v_call: TRBV5-1
cdr3_aa: ASTPLAGASYEQY; j_call: TRBJ2-7; v_call: TRBV27
cdr3_aa: ASSSPRRQGAYEQY; j_call: TRBJ2-7; v_call: TRBV27
cdr3_aa: SVVGSSYEQY; j_call: TRBJ2-7; v_call: TRBV29-1
cdr3_aa: ASSPIRDGKLF; j_call: TRBJ1-4; v_call: TRBV7-8
cdr3_aa: SARGFYEQY; j_call: TRBJ2-7; v_call: TRBV20-1
cdr3_aa: ASSPQNTGELF; j_call: TRBJ2-2; v_call: TRBV18
cdr3_aa: ASSFLRIGFSYEQY; j_call: TRBJ2-7; v_call: TRBV7-2
cdr3_aa: ASSSMGSGKMNDQPQH; j_call: TRBJ1-5; v_call: TRBV19
cdr3_aa: ASSLSSIIGYYEQF; j_call: TRBJ2-1; v_call: TRBV27
cdr3_aa: ASSVQGESNQPQH; j_call: TRBJ1-5; v_call: TRBV7-2
cdr3_aa: ASSPVGQAVRNTEAF; j_call: TRBJ1-1; v_call: TRBV9
cdr3_aa: ASSLGPSGFQETQY; j_call: TRBJ2-5; v_call: TRBV5-6
cdr3_aa: ASSYYGPEAF; j_call: TRBJ1-1; v_call: TRBV6-6
cdr3_aa: ASSLVSGNTIY; j_call: TRBJ1-3; v_call: TRBV5-6
cdr3_aa: ATSRPGGGSYNEQF; j_call: TRBJ2-1; v_call: TRBV15
cdr3_aa: SVMDGDYGYT; j_call: TRBJ1-2; v_call: TRBV29-1
cdr3_aa: ATQEEANEKLF; j_call: TRBJ1-4; v_call: TRBV7-9
cdr3_aa: ASRISGSGSHTEAF; j_call: TRBJ1-1; v_call: TRBV5-1
cdr3_aa: AIRDPGSQKSYEQY; j_call: TRBJ2-7; v_call: TRBV10-3
cdr3_aa: ASSLQTGTGVRAF; j_call: TRBJ1-1; v_call: TRBV27
cdr3_aa: ASRLWTCCLETQY; j_call: TRBJ2-5; v_call: TRBV14
cdr3_aa: ATDTTRGGTEAF; j_call: TRBJ1-1; v_call: TRBV2
cdr3_aa: ASSQPGQSHYGYT; j_call: TRBJ1-2; v_call: TRBV4-3
cdr3_aa: ASSLYSRQGAQNTEAF; j_call: TRBJ1-1; v_call: TRBV7-6
cdr3_aa: ASSTGGWGNQPQH; j_call: TRBJ1-5; v_call: TRBV28
cdr3_aa: ASSPLGGGPLGELF; j_call: TRBJ2-2; v_call: TRBV7-2
cdr3_aa: ASSGLVPYNEQF; j_call: TRBJ2-1; v_call: TRBV5-8
cdr3_aa: SVETGNTEAF; j_call: TRBJ1-1; v_call: TRBV29-1
cdr3_aa: ASSPRSGNQPQH; j_call: TRBJ1-5; v_call: TRBV7-8
cdr3_aa: ASSFKSTNYGYT; j_call: TRBJ1-2; v_call: TRBV19
cdr3_aa: ASSLGTGNTEAF; j_call: TRBJ1-1; v_call: TRBV5-1
cdr3_aa: ASSLGVSSYEQY; j_call: TRBJ2-7; v_call: TRBV7-9
cdr3_aa: ASSSIGLDSGSYEQY; j_call: TRBJ2-7; v_call: TRBV27
cdr3_aa: ASSLDVEALGTDTQY; j_call: TRBJ2-3; v_call: TRBV11-2
cdr3_aa: ASSIDSNYGYT; j_call: TRBJ1-2; v_call: TRBV19
cdr3_aa: ASSLIAGGPKSYNEQF; j_call: TRBJ2-1; v_call: TRBV7-2
cdr3_aa: ASTTRGGFGTEAF; j_call: TRBJ1-1; v_call: TRBV6-5
cdr3_aa: ASSQDLYGEGPPHEQY; j_call: TRBJ2-7; v_call: TRBV4-3
cdr3_aa: ASSLPTGGLGTEAF; j_call: TRBJ1-1; v_call: TRBV7-9
cdr3_aa: SASMAGEQY; j_call: TRBJ2-7; v_call: TRBV20-1
cdr3_aa: AWSVWPLQTSGNTIY; j_call: TRBJ1-3; v_call: TRBV30
cdr3_aa: ASSPGQRPSGNTIY; j_call: TRBJ1-3; v_call: TRBV18